This entry lists 9 T cell receptor beta chains sequenced from one sample in a study of control samples from healthy donors and cancer patients. Clones were read by immunoSEQ multiplex PCR, and TCRdb kept only the in-frame ones, dropping some. This sample yields around 130,000 clones, of which about nine tenths are seen a single time; over 6.5% belongs to the top ten. Source material: PBMCs. The receptors stem from a man aged 45 to 65 with head and neck cancer.

The CDR3 sequence: CASSQSKRRGSYEQYF. The CDR3 bases are TGCGCCAGCAGTCAATCTAAGCGGCGAGGGTCCTACGAGCAGTACTTC. The rearrangement uses TRBV23-1 and TRBJ2-7; a weak D match, TRBD2 (5 bases). TRBV23-1 is an ORF, and what it does is uncertain. The V end lost 0 bases, the J end lost 1 base, and 13 bases lay between the germline ends. CDR3 length: 16 amino acids.

This sequence joins TRBV5-1 and TRBJ2-3, with 14 bases fitting TRBD2. Germline CDR1 SGHRS, CDR2 YFSETQ. The CDR3 loop spans 16 amino acids. Germline trimming cut 3 bases from V and 4 bases from J; bases unmatched to any gene: 4. CDR3 coding DNA: TGCGCCAGCAGCTCCGGACTAGCGGGAGGCCCAGATACGCAGTATTTT. Its translation: CASSSGLAGGPDTQYF.

The chain recombines TRBV14 with TRBJ1-2; D is perhaps TRBD1 (6 bases). Trimming left V 2 bases short and J 2 bases short, with 21 bases between. The CDR3 contains 18 residues. CDR1 and CDR2 (germline): SGHDN, FVKESK. In DNA, the CDR3 is TGTGCCAGCAGCCAATTTTCCAGGGGTCAGGGGATGAACTATGGCTACACCTTC. Translated, it gives CASSQFSRGQGMNYGYTF. The entire variable domain, with the rest obtained from reference TRBV14 and TRBJ1-2, is as follows: EAGVTQFPSHSVIEKGQTVTLRCDPISGHDNLYWYRRVMGKEIKFLLHFVKESKQDESGMPNNRFLAERTGGTYSTLKVQPAELEDSGVYFCASSQFSRGQGMNYGYTFGSGTRLTVV.

The count of this clone is one. V usage is TRBV7-8 and J usage is TRBJ2-1; 9 positions match TRBD2. CDR3 size: 16 residues. V lost 0 bases, J lost 5 bases, and 5 bases stayed unmatched. Germline CDR1 and CDR2: SGHVS and FQNEAQ. The CDR3 sequence: CASSLAGLAWDNEQFF. The CDR3 bases are TGTGCCAGCAGCTTAGCGGGACTAGCCTGGGACAATGAGCAGTTCTTC.

The rearrangement links TRBV18 to TRBJ1-2; a possible D gene is TRBD1 (5 bases). The CDR3 is made up of 15 amino acids. V was trimmed by 6 bases and J by 4 bases, leaving 18 bases between them. Germline lookup yields CDR1 KGHSH and CDR2 LQKENI. The CDR3 is CASSYNRGEGYGYTF. CDR3 nucleotide sequence: TGTGCCAGCTCCTACAACCGGGGGGAAGGCTATGGCTACACCTTC.

V usage is TRBV11-2 and J usage is TRBJ1-2, with TRBD1 identical over 8 bases. CDR1 and CDR2 (germline): SGHAT, FQNNGV. This CDR3 comprises 15 residues. V was clipped by 5 bases and J by 4 bases; unmatched bases: 9. The DNA of the CDR3 is TGTGCCAGCAGCACCGGTCAGGGGGCGACCTATGGCTACACCTTC. Translated: CASSTGQGATYGYTF.

The rearrangement joins TRBV5-1 to TRBJ1-4; D perhaps matches TRBD1 (5 bases). CDR3 length equals 15 residues. V shed 4 bases and J shed 0 bases, with 10 bases lying between them. From germline, CDR1 is SGHRS and CDR2 YFSETQ. The DNA of the CDR3 is TGCGCCAGCAGCGCTGGAGGGGCAACTAATGAAAAACTGTTTTTT. This gives the protein CASSAGGATNEKLFF.

V gene TRBV12-3 or TRBV12-4 combines with J gene TRBJ1-5; 9 bases are a match to TRBD1. The CDR3 is 13 residues long. V lost 6 bases, J lost 5 bases, and 2 bases stayed unmatched. For the CDR3, the DNA is TGTGCCAGCAGCCGGACAGGGGATCAGCCCCAGCATTTT. Translated: CASSRTGDQPQHF.

This rearrangement joins TRBV6-6 to TRBJ1-2; 7 bases fit TRBD1. The CDR3 is 11 amino acids. V was clipped by 8 bases and J by 10 bases; unmatched bases: 7. Germline V gene lookup returns CDR1 MNHNY and CDR2 SVGAGI (reference sequence). The CDR3 sequence: CASSTGQHYTF. DNA for the CDR3: TGTGCCAGCTCAACGGGACAGCACTACACCTTC.